This T cell receptor beta chain was documented in a study of blood T cells in healthy people across ages. Overall study results and limits: TCR beta diversity correlated strongly with naive T cell percentage.

Germline CDR1 ENHRY, CDR2 SYGVKD. The CDR3 is made up of 14 amino acids. The V end lost 5 bases, the J end lost 5 bases, and 16 bases lay between the germline ends. A second roughly 6 to 11 cycle PCR used barcoded and J-beta primers. TCRdb fed the 5' RACE reads into MiXCR, producing one record per CDR3 protein. Altogether more than 650,000 distinct CDR3 sequences are present, about a quarter being singletons, with the ten largest covering about 2.9%. The table lists this clonotype with a few counts. Its matching antigen is unknown. The same data also went into a second study, on T cells of mothers and their children. That source reports: Donors were a few healthy Caucasian mothers and their six children.

The sequenced sample was blood. This TCR was sampled from a boy aged 10-17 years in good health. The chain carries TRBV10-3 and TRBJ2-7, with a weak D call TRBD2 (6 bases). The CDR3 bases are TGTGCCATCAGTTCTAGCGCCCAGCGGGACGAGCAGTACTTC. Amino acids: CAISSSAQRDEQYF.